These 25 T cell receptor beta chains share one sample of origin, sequenced in a study of blood T cell repertoires in COVID-19. The method was immunoSEQ multiplex PCR; TCRdb's version includes in-frame clones alone and lacks a portion of them. The sample has around 170,000 clones, 88% seen once; the top ten hold 20% to 30%. The specimen sequenced was peripheral blood. Every receptor here comes from a man between 60 and 70 years old with acute or convalescent COVID-19.

The chain combines TRBV7-6 with TRBJ1-2; 10 nucleotides agree with TRBD1. This CDR3 is 15 amino acids long. V shed 1 base, J shed 3 bases, and the junction held 2 bases outside the gene matches. The germline gives CDR1 SGHVS, CDR2 FNYEAQ. In nucleotides, the CDR3 is TGTGCCAGCAGCTTAGTGGGGACAGGGGACTATGGCTACACCTTC. It encodes CASSLVGTGDYGYTF.

The chain carries TRBV15 and TRBJ1-5; 8 positions match TRBD1. Looked up from germline, CDR1 is LNHNV and CDR2 is YYDKDF (reference sequence). Losses at the gene ends were 7 bases for V and 5 bases for J; bases not matched to a gene: 7. This CDR3 comprises 14 residues. Here the CDR3 reads CATTPGQEDQPQHF. CDR3 nucleotide sequence: TGTGCCACCACTCCGGGACAGGAGGATCAGCCCCAGCATTTT. Variable domain in full (rest from reference TRBV15 and TRBJ1-5): DAMVIQNPRYQVTQFGKPVTLSCSQTLNHNVMYWYQQKSSQAPKLLFHYYDKDFNNEADTPDNFQSRRPNTSFCFLDIRSPGLGDTAMYLCATTPGQEDQPQHFGDGTRLSIL.

The chain carries TRBV30 and TRBJ1-1; the D gene is possibly TRBD1 (5 bases). V gave up 0 bases and J gave up 5 bases, with 10 bases separating them. There are 13 residues in the CDR3. Germline lookup yields CDR1 GTSNPN and CDR2 SVGIG (reference sequence). CDR3 sequence: CAWSVKGITEAFF. CDR3 DNA sequence: TGTGCCTGGAGTGTAAAGGGGATAACTGAAGCTTTCTTT.

This chain uses TRBV5-4 with TRBJ2-7, with unresolved D. Trimming cost V 0 bases and J 5 bases, with 3 bases left between them. The germline CDR1 and CDR2 sequences are SGHNT and YYREEE (reference sequence). This CDR3 region has 11 residues. CDR3 in DNA: TGTGCCAGCAGCTTGGCCGACGAGCAGTACTTC. Translating gives CASSLADEQYF.

The chain recombines TRBV7-6 with TRBJ1-2; no clear D. V was trimmed by 4 bases and J by 4 bases, leaving 19 bases between them. Looked up from germline, CDR1 is SGHVS and CDR2 is FNYEAQ. The CDR3 runs to 16 residues. The CDR3 DNA sequence: TGTGCCAGCAGCTCAGAGGTAGCTCAACGGGGCTATGGCTACACCTTC. Translated, it gives CASSSEVAQRGYGYTF.

The chain links TRBV25-1 to TRBJ1-4; no definite D call. Between the trimmed V and J ends, which lost 2 bases and 0 bases, there was a span of 13 bases. CDR3 length equals 17 residues. Germline V gene lookup returns CDR1 MGHDK and CDR2 SYGVNS. The CDR3 nucleotides read TGTGCCAGCAGTGAAATTTTTGGGGAGGCAACTAATGAAAAACTGTTTTTT. Translation: CASSEIFGEATNEKLFF.

J is TRBJ1-1 and V is TRBV9; 7 bases line up with TRBD1. Germline CDR1 is SGDLS and CDR2 is YYNGEE. With 4 bases clipped from V and 1 base from J, the junction kept 4 bases outside the gene matches. The CDR3 is made up of 14 amino acids. This CDR3 is CASSSRTGNTEAFF. In DNA form, the CDR3 reads TGTGCCAGCAGCTCACGGACAGGGAACACTGAAGCTTTCTTT.

The genes are TRBV18 and TRBJ1-1; D gene unclear. V was clipped by 0 bases and J by 6 bases, with 5 bases between them. The CDR3 is 12 amino acids. Germline V gene data show CDR1 as KGHSH and CDR2 as LQKENI. CDR3 coding DNA: TGTGCCAGCTCACCACCAGGAGCTGAAGCTTTCTTT. Amino acid sequence: CASSPPGAEAFF.

This clone appeared a single time. J is TRBJ2-2 and V is TRBV5-4, with 8 bases that match TRBD2. Germline CDR1 and CDR2: SGHNT and YYREEE (reference sequence). Germline trimming cut 4 bases from V and 5 bases from J; bases unmatched to any gene: 7. The CDR3 sequence is 15 residues long. The CDR3 is CASSITGTRTGELFF. CDR3 sequence (DNA): TGTGCCAGCAGCATAACCGGGACTAGAACCGGGGAGCTGTTTTTT.

The V gene is TRBV5-4, the J gene TRBJ1-1; TRBD1 matches at 7 bases. Germline V lookup: CDR1 SGHNT, CDR2 YYREEE (reference sequence). The trim removed 4 bases at V and 3 bases at J, leaving 9 bases unmatched. The CDR3 sequence is 15 residues long. The CDR3 DNA reads TGTGCCAGCAGCCATAAGGGACAGTCGGACACTGAAGCTTTCTTT. Its protein product is CASSHKGQSDTEAFF.

This rearrangement joins TRBV30 to TRBJ2-7; D might be TRBD2 (5 bases). The CDR3 spans 15 residues. Germline loops: CDR1 GTSNPN, CDR2 SVGIG (reference sequence). V dropped 1 base and J dropped 3 bases, with 16 bases sitting between them. CDR3 in DNA: TGTGCCTGGAGTGGCCGCGGGCAGCTTAGCTACGAGCAGTACTTC. Translation gives CAWSGRGQLSYEQYF.

This chain links TRBV11-3 with TRBJ2-2, with D unresolved. The V and J ends lost 2 bases and 7 bases respectively, with 11 bases between them. This CDR3 contains 14 residues. CDR1 SGHNT and CDR2 YENEEA come from the germline V gene. CDR3 nucleotide sequence: TGTGCCAGCAGCTTAAACATGAATTACGGGGAGCTGTTTTTT. Translation: CASSLNMNYGELFF.

The V call is TRBV18, the J call TRBJ1-1; D may be TRBD1 (6 bases). The CDR3 length is 18 residues. The V gene's germline CDR1 is KGHSH and CDR2 LQKENI. Trimming shortened V by 2 bases and J by 4 bases, and 23 bases separated the two germline ends. The CDR3 spells CASSPIRGTHSRGTEAFF. Here the CDR3 DNA reads TGTGCCAGCTCACCAATTCGAGGGACCCACAGCAGGGGCACTGAAGCTTTCTTT. Full variable domain (rest looked up from reference TRBV18 and TRBJ1-1): NAGVMQNPRHLVRRRGQEARLRCSPMKGHSHVYWYRQLPEEGLKFMVYLQKENIIDESGMPKERFSAEFPKEGPSILRIQQVVRGDSAAYFCASSPIRGTHSRGTEAFFGQGTRLTVV.

This sequence joins TRBV5-6 and TRBJ1-3, with D uncertain. The CDR3 is 14 residues long. The germline CDR1 and CDR2 sequences are SGHDT and YYEEEE. Trimming left V 4 bases short and J 1 base short, with 9 bases between. CDR3 nucleotide sequence: TGTGCCAGCAGCACAACCGGGTCTGGAAACACCATATATTTT. Translating it yields CASSTTGSGNTIYF.

The chain is built from TRBV23-1 and TRBJ1-1; the match to TRBD1 covers 8 bases. TRBV23-1 is labeled an ORF, and its function is uncertain. The CDR3 loop spans 14 amino acids. The V segment lost 6 bases and the J segment 2 bases; nucleotides outside the gene matches: 5. The CDR3 spells CASSPGQGNTEAFF. The DNA for the CDR3 is TGCGCCAGCAGCCCCGGACAGGGAAACACTGAAGCTTTCTTT.

The V call is TRBV28, the J call TRBJ2-4; TRBD1 aligns across 8 bases. The J segment lost 6 bases and the V segment lost 1 base, leaving 8 bases of the junction unmatched. This CDR3 spans 16 amino acids. From germline, CDR1 is MDHEN and CDR2 SYDVKM. The CDR3 coding sequence is TGTGCCAGCAGTTTATCGGGGACAGGTGGCCTAAACATTCAGTACTTC. It yields the protein CASSLSGTGGLNIQYF.

This clone was seen just once. V is TRBV30 and J is TRBJ2-3; D uncertain. There are 12 residues in the CDR3. Germline V gives CDR1 GTSNPN, CDR2 SVGIG (reference sequence). Trimming took 0 bases from V and 6 from J, leaving 7 bases between them. DNA for the CDR3: TGTGCCTGGAGTGTACCACGGGATACGCAGTATTTT. As protein: CAWSVPRDTQYF. The full variable domain, completed using reference TRBV30 and TRBJ2-3, is SQTIHQWPATLVQPVGSPLSLECTVEGTSNPNLYWYRQAAGRGLQLLFYSVGIGQISSEVPQNLSASRPQDRQFILSSKKLLLSDSGFYLCAWSVPRDTQYFGPGTRLTVL.

The gene calls are TRBV7-8 and TRBJ1-2; 9 bases map to TRBD1. Germline V gives CDR1 SGHVS, CDR2 FQNEAQ. V was pared by 1 base and J by 8 bases, with 5 bases of the junction left unmatched. CDR3 length: 14 amino acids. CDR3 protein: CASSLEGTGSGYTF. The CDR3 coding sequence is TGTGCCAGCAGCTTAGAAGGGACAGGGAGCGGCTACACCTTC. The full variable domain, completed using reference TRBV7-8 and TRBJ1-2, is GAGVSQSPRYKVAKRGQDVALRCDPISGHVSLFWYQQALGQGPEFLTYFQNEAQLDKSGLPSDRFFAERPEGSVSTLKIQRTQQEDSAVYLCASSLEGTGSGYTFGSGTRLTVV.

The V call is TRBV3-1 (or the pseudogene TRBV3-2), the J call TRBJ2-5; 7 positions match TRBD1. With 7 bases clipped from V and 3 bases from J, the junction kept 8 bases outside the gene matches. The CDR3 is made up of 14 amino acids. Germline V gene lookup returns CDR1 LGHDT and CDR2 YNNKEL (reference sequence). CDR3: CASNPTDREETQYF. CDR3 sequence (DNA): TGTGCCAGCAACCCGACTGACAGGGAAGAGACCCAGTACTTC.

The chain uses TRBV5-1 and TRBJ2-3, with TRBD2 matching over 10 bases. The CDR3 covers 18 residues. V trimming: 0 bases; J trimming: 4 bases; junction bases outside the gene matches: 11. From germline, CDR1 is SGHRS and CDR2 YFSETQ. The CDR3 DNA reads as TGCGCCAGCAGCTTGGGATATTTAGCGGGGGGCCGCGCAGATACGCAGTATTTT. Amino acids: CASSLGYLAGGRADTQYF.

CDR3 in DNA: TGTGCCAGCAGTGGGGGACTGAAAAACGCTGAAGCTTTCTTT. It yields the protein CASSGGLKNAEAFF. V is TRBV6-2 or TRBV6-3 and J is TRBJ1-1, with TRBD1 as a possible D gene (5 bases). Trimming removed 5 bases at V and 6 bases at J, with 16 bases between. Germline V gene data show CDR1 as MNHEY and CDR2 as SVGEGT. The CDR3 consists of 14 residues.

The chain couples TRBV18 to TRBJ2-4; 9 bases are a match to TRBD1. J gave up 10 bases and V 3 bases, and 19 bases lay outside the gene matches. The CDR3 consists of 18 residues. Germline lookup yields CDR1 KGHSH and CDR2 LQKENI. This CDR3 reads CASSPERRTGQGGYIQYF. DNA of the CDR3: TGTGCCAGCTCACCTGAACGCCGAACGGGACAGGGAGGATATATTCAGTACTTC.

The genes are TRBV21-1 and TRBJ1-1; the table names TRBD1, a call not compared with the DNA. TRBV21-1 is a known pseudogene. This CDR3 is built from 18 residues. The DNA for the CDR3 is TGTGCCAGCAGCAAAAAAGCGACAGGGGGCTCGGGAGATCGCGGAGCTTTCTTT. Translation gives CASSKKATGGSGDRGAFF.

The rearrangement links TRBV5-6 to TRBJ1-5; 7 positions agree with TRBD1. The CDR3 runs 14 residues. J gave up 2 bases and V 5 bases, and 4 bases lay outside the gene matches. CDR1 and CDR2 from the germline V gene are SGHDT and YYEEEE. CDR3 loop: CASSPGQGNQPQHF. CDR3 coding DNA: TGTGCCAGCAGTCCTGGACAGGGCAATCAGCCCCAGCATTTT.

This rearrangement joins TRBV7-2 to TRBJ1-2; D might be TRBD1 (6 bases). The CDR3 consists of 16 residues. Deletions cut 6 bases from V and 3 bases from J, with 20 bases between. The germline V gene has CDR1 SGHTA and CDR2 FQGNSA. In nucleotides, the CDR3 is TGTGCCAGCAGTCCCCGTTTGGTACAGGGAGACTATGGCTACACCTTC. It yields the protein CASSPRLVQGDYGYTF.